Presented here are 20 T cell receptor beta chains from one specimen sequenced in a study of blood T cell repertoires in COVID-19. Only in-frame clones appear in the TCRdb table, and some are missing; sequencing was by immunoSEQ multiplex PCR. The sample carries fewer than 350,000 clones, about 89% recorded once. The source material was PBMCs or T cells enriched from blood (not recorded which). Source of these receptors: a woman in her 40s who had recovered from COVID-19.

The chain recombines TRBV18 with TRBJ1-1; TRBD1 matches 7 bases. The V gene's germline CDR1 is KGHSH and CDR2 LQKENI. Germline trimming cut 2 bases from V and 7 bases from J; bases unmatched to any gene: 13. The CDR3 covers 16 residues. CDR3 loop: CASSPVAAGGFSEAFF. The CDR3 bases are TGTGCCAGCTCACCAGTGGCCGCAGGGGGATTTAGTGAAGCTTTCTTT.

The rearrangement joins TRBV1 to TRBJ1-1. TRBV1 is a known pseudogene. There are 12 residues in the CDR3. In DNA form, the CDR3 reads TGCACCAGCATCGTTGAGCGTCGCGGGAGTCTCTTT. Residues: CTSIVERRGSLF.

The chain combines TRBV3-1 (or the pseudogene TRBV3-2) with TRBJ2-1; TRBD1 agrees at 8 bases. This CDR3 spans 14 amino acids. Germline trimming cut 5 bases from V and 2 bases from J; bases unmatched to any gene: 2. Germline V gives CDR1 LGHDT, CDR2 YNNKEL (reference sequence). The CDR3, as DNA: TGTGCCAGCAGCTTGACAGGGGCCTACAATGAGCAGTTCTTC. Amino acid sequence: CASSLTGAYNEQFF.

This sequence joins TRBV9 and TRBJ1-4; the D gene is possibly TRBD1 (5 bases). Germline lookup yields CDR1 SGDLS and CDR2 YYNGEE. The CDR3 runs 14 residues. Trimming stripped 0 bases from V and 8 bases from J, with 11 bases between. CDR3 protein: CASSVGRVEEKLFF. The CDR3 coding sequence is TGTGCCAGCAGCGTAGGCAGGGTAGAAGAAAAACTGTTTTTT.

The chain joins TRBV20-1 to TRBJ2-5, with D maybe TRBD2 (6 bases). CDR1 and CDR2 (germline): DFQATT, SNEGSKA (reference sequence). V was cut by 3 bases and J by 4 bases, with 21 bases left in between. This CDR3 has 16 residues. The CDR3 is CSASLWGTSSPETQYF. In DNA, the CDR3 is TGCAGTGCTAGTTTATGGGGAACTAGCAGTCCAGAGACCCAGTACTTC.

In nucleotides, the CDR3 is TGTGCCAGCTCGCGAAAGGGGTTTGGCTACACCTTC. Protein sequence: CASSRKGFGYTF. The gene calls are TRBV12-3 or TRBV12-4 and TRBJ1-2, with TRBD1 as a possible D gene (5 bases). The CDR3 sequence is 12 residues long. Trimming stripped 8 bases from V and 7 bases from J, with 14 bases between.

This clone was recorded only once. The chain has TRBV9 and TRBJ2-1; 10 bases match TRBD1. The CDR3 is 20 residues long. The germline V gene has CDR1 SGDLS and CDR2 YYNGEE. Trimming at V came to 4 bases and at J to 6 bases, leaving 22 bases not matched to a gene. CDR3 residues: CASSLNRDRGRRRLANEQFF. The CDR3 region has the DNA TGTGCCAGCAGCCTCAACCGGGACAGGGGCCGCCGGAGGCTTGCCAATGAGCAGTTCTTC.

CDR3 bases: TGTGCCAGCAGTTTCCCAGGAGGGCTCGCCTATGGCTACACCTTC. Protein: CASSFPGGLAYGYTF. This chain connects TRBV28 to TRBJ1-2, with D unclear. This CDR3 region has 15 residues. Trimming pared 3 bases from V and 4 bases from J, leaving 15 bases between. From germline, CDR1 is MDHEN and CDR2 SYDVKM.

The chain combines TRBV10-1 with TRBJ1-2; D unresolved. Germline loops: CDR1 WNHNN, CDR2 SYGVQD (reference sequence). This CDR3 contains 12 residues. The germline V and J ends were trimmed by 4 bases and 4 bases, with 7 bases remaining between them. CDR3 coding DNA: TGCGCCAGCAGTGGTACAGTCTATGGCTACACCTTC. Translating gives CASSGTVYGYTF.

The rearrangement joins TRBV30 to TRBJ1-1, with 8 bases identical to TRBD1. V shed 0 bases and J 10 bases; nucleotides not matched to a gene: 7. Per the germline V gene, CDR1 is GTSNPN and CDR2 is SVGIG (reference sequence). The CDR3 is 13 residues long. In nucleotides, the CDR3 is TGTGCCTGGAGTGTAACAGGGGGTGTACGAGCTTTCTTT. Translation: CAWSVTGGVRAFF.

This chain joins TRBV3-1 (or the pseudogene TRBV3-2) and TRBJ1-2; D perhaps matches TRBD1 (6 bases). CDR1 and CDR2 from the germline V gene are LGHDT and YNNKEL (reference sequence). The V and J ends lost 6 bases and 4 bases respectively, with 12 bases between them. The CDR3 extends over 13 amino acids. This chain's CDR3 is CASRGGRGYGYTF. The CDR3 nucleotides read TGTGCCAGCAGAGGGGGGAGGGGCTATGGCTACACCTTC.

The V gene is TRBV6-5, the J gene TRBJ1-5; D is uncertain. Germline V CDR1 and CDR2: MNHEY, SVGAGI. V was pared by 0 bases and J by 4 bases, with 10 bases between. This CDR3 spans 15 amino acids. CDR3 nucleotides: TGTGCCAGCAGTTACTCGAGGGTTGGTAATCAGCCCCAGCATTTT. Protein sequence: CASSYSRVGNQPQHF.

The chain joins TRBV5-1 to TRBJ1-1, with 9 positions matching TRBD1. CDR3 length: 14 residues. V lost 6 bases to trimming and J lost 4 bases; unmatched junction nucleotides: 7. The germline V gene has CDR1 SGHRS and CDR2 YFSETQ. CDR3 DNA sequence: TGCGCCAGCAACGGACAGGGGCTGAGCACTGAAGCTTTCTTT. Translation: CASNGQGLSTEAFF.

This chain joins TRBV7-6 and TRBJ1-1; 9 bases agree with TRBD1. After removal of 5 bases from V and 5 bases from J, the junction contained 6 bases not matched to a gene. CDR1 and CDR2 from the germline V gene are SGHVS and FNYEAQ. CDR3 size: 14 residues. This chain's CDR3 is CASSPDRGGTEAFF. The CDR3 DNA sequence: TGTGCCAGCAGCCCGGACAGGGGAGGAACTGAAGCTTTCTTT.

The chain couples TRBV5-1 to TRBJ2-5, with 11 bases lining up with TRBD2. The J segment lost 0 bases and the V segment lost 5 bases, leaving 3 bases of the junction unmatched. CDR3 length: 15 residues. In germline, CDR1 is SGHRS, CDR2 YFSETQ. Written as DNA, the CDR3 is TGCGCCAGCAGTCGACTAGCGGGGTACCAAGAGACCCAGTACTTC. It specifies CASSRLAGYQETQYF.

J is TRBJ2-5 and V is TRBV9, with 8 bases fitting TRBD2. The V segment lost 0 bases and the J segment 2 bases; nucleotides outside the gene matches: 6. Per germline, CDR1 SGDLS and CDR2 YYNGEE. This CDR3 region has 16 residues. The DNA of the CDR3 is TGTGCCAGCAGCGTAGCGCCCAGCGGGAGACAAGAGACCCAGTACTTC. This codes for CASSVAPSGRQETQYF.

J is TRBJ1-1 and V is TRBV19; 8 bases fit TRBD1. CDR3 length: 15 residues. Germline values: CDR1 LNHDA, CDR2 SQIVND (reference sequence). After removal of 2 bases from V and 1 base from J, the junction contained 3 bases not matched to a gene. This CDR3 reads CASSILGTGNTEAFF. CDR3 nucleotide sequence: TGTGCCAGTAGTATACTAGGGACAGGGAACACTGAAGCTTTCTTT.

The sample holds a few counts of this clone. This sample includes further DNA sequences coding for the same CDR3. This sequence joins TRBV30 and TRBJ2-1; 9 bases are shared with TRBD2. Germline trimming cut 3 bases from V and 6 bases from J; bases unmatched to any gene: 3. Germline V gene data show CDR1 as GTSNPN and CDR2 as SVGIG (reference sequence). The CDR3 covers 13 residues. CDR3 sequence: CAWSPGLANEQFF. DNA of the CDR3: TGTGCCTGGAGCCCGGGACTAGCCAATGAGCAGTTCTTC.

V gene TRBV7-2 combines with J gene TRBJ2-1, with 7 bases identical to TRBD2. Germline CDR1 and CDR2: SGHTA and FQGNSA. This CDR3 spans 16 amino acids. V was clipped by 5 bases and J by 3 bases; unmatched bases: 10. CDR3 coding DNA: TGTGCCAGCAGCGGGGGGGTTGAGGGCGGCTACAATGAGCAGTTCTTC. It yields the protein CASSGGVEGGYNEQFF.

The CDR3 bases are TGTGCCAGCAGCTTGCAGCGGTTGTCCTTGTATGAGCAGTTCTTC. It is translated as CASSLQRLSLYEQFF. J is TRBJ2-1 and V is TRBV5-5; D possibly corresponds to TRBD2 (5 bases). CDR3 size: 15 residues. The germline V and J ends were trimmed by 1 base and 8 bases, with 16 bases remaining between them. The V gene's germline CDR1 is SGHKS and CDR2 YYEKEE (reference sequence).